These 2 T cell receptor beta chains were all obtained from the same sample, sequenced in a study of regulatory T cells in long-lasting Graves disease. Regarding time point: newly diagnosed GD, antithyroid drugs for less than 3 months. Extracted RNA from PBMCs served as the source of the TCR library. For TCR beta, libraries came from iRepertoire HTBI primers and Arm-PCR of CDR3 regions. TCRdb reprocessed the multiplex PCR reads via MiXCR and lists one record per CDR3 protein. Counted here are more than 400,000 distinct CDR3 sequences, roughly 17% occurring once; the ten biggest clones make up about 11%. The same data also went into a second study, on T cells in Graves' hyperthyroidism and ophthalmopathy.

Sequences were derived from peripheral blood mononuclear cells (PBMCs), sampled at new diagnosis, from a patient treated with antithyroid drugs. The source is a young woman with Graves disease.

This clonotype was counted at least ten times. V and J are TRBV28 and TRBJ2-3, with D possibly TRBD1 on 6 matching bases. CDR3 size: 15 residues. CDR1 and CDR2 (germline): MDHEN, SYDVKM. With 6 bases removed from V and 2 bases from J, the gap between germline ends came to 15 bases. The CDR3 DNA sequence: TGTGCCAGCAGCCAGGGGCCAACCTCCACAGATACGCAGTATTTT. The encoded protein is CASSQGPTSTDTQYF.

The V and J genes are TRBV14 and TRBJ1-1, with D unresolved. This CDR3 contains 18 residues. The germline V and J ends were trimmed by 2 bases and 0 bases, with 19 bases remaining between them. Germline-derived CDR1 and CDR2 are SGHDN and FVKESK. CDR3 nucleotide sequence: TGTGCCAGCAGCCAATCCCCGGCCCGAGGTAGCATGAACACTGAAGCTTTCTTT. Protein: CASSQSPARGSMNTEAFF.